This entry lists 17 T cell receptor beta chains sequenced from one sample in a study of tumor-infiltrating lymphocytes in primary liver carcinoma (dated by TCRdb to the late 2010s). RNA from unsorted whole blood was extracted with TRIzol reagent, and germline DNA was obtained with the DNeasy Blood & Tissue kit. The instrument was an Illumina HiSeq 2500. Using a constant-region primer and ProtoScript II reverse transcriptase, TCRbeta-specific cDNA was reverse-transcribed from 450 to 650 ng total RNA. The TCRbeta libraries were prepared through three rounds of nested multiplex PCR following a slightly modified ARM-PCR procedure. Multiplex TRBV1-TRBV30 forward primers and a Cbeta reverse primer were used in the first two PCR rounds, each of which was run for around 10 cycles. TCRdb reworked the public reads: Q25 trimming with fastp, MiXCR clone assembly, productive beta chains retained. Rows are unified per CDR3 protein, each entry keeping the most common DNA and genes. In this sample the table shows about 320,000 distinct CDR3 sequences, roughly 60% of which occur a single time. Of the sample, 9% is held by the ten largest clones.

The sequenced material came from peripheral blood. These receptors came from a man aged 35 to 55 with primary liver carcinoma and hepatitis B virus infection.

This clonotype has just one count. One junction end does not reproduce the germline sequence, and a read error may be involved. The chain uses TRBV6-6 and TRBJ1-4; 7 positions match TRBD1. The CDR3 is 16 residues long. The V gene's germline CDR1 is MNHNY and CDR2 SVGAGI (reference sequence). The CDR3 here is CASSYSKRQGNERLFF. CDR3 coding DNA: TGTGCCAGCAGTTACTCCAAAAGACAGGGAAATGAAAGACTGTTTTTT.

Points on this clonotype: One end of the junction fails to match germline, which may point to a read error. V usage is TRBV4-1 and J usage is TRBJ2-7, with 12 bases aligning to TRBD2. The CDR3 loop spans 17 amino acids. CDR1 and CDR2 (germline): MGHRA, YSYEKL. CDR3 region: CTSSPGTSGYYSYEQCF. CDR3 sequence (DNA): TGCACCAGCAGCCCCGGGACTAGCGGGTATTACTCCTACGAGCAGTGCTTC.

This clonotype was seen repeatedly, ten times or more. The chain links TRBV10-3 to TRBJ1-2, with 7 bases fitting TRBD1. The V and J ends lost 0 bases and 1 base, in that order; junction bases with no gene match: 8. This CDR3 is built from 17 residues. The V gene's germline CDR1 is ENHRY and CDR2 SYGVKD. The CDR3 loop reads CAISESRGGGDNYGYTF. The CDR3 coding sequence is TGTGCCATCAGTGAGTCGAGGGGAGGGGGCGATAACTATGGCTACACCTTC.

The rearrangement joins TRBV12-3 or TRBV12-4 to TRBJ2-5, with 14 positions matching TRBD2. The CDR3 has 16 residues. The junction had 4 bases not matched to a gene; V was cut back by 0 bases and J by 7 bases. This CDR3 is CASSLAGTSGGRTQYF. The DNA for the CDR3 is TGTGCCAGCAGTTTAGCCGGGACTAGCGGGGGTAGGACCCAGTACTTC.

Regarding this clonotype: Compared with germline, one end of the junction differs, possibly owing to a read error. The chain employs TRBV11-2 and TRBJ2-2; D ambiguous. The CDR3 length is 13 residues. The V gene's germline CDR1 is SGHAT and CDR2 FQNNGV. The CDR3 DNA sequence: TGTACCAGCAGCTTAACCCGTACCGGGGAGCTGTTTTTT. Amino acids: CTSSLTRTGELFF.

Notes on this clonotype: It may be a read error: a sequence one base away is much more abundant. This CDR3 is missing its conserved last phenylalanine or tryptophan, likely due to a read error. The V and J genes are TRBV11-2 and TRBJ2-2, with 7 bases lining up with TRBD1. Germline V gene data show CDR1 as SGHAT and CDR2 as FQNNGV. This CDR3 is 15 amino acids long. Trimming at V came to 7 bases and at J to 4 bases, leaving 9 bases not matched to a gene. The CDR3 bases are TGTGCCAGCAACTCTGAACAGGGGTTCACCGGGGAGCTGTTTTCT. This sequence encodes CASNSEQGFTGELFS.

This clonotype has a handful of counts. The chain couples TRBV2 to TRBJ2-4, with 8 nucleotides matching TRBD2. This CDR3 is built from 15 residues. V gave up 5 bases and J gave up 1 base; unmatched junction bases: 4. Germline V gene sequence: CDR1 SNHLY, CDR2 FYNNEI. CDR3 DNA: TGTGCCAGCAGTCGGGGGGGAAAGGCCAAAAACATTCAGTACTTC. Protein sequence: CASSRGGKAKNIQYF. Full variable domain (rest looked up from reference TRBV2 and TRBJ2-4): EPEVTQTPSHQVTQMGQEVILRCVPISNHLYFYWYRQILGQKVEFLVSFYNNEISEKSEIFDDQFSVERPDGSNFTLKIRSTKLEDSAMYFCASSRGGKAKNIQYFGAGTRLSVL.

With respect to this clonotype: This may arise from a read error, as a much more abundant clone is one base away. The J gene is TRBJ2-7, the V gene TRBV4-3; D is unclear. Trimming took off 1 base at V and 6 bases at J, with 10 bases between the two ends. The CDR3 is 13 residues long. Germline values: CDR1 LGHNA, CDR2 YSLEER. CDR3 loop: CASSQVVGSEQYF. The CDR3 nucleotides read TGCGCCAGCAGCCAAGTGGTAGGGTCCGAGCAGTACTTC.

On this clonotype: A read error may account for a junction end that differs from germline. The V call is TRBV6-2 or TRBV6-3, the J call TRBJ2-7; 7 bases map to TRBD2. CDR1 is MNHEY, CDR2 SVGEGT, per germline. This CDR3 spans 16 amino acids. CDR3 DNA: TGTGCCAGCAGTTACTTCCCGGGACTAAGCGAGTACGAGCAGAACTTC. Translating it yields CASSYFPGLSEYEQNF.

The CDR3 sequence is CASSQAGATGGDTQYF. In DNA form, the CDR3 reads TGCGCCAGCAGCCAGGCAGGGGCCACGGGTGGAGATACGCAGTATTTT. This rearrangement joins TRBV4-1 to TRBJ2-3; D perhaps matches TRBD1 (6 bases). Trimming pared 3 bases from V and 5 bases from J, leaving 18 bases between. The germline V gene has CDR1 MGHRA and CDR2 YSYEKL. This CDR3 region has 16 residues.

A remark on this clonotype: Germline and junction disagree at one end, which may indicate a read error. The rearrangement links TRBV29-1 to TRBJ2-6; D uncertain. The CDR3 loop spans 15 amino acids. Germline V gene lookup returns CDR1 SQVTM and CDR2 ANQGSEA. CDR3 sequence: CSDELVNSGANVLTF. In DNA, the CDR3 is TGCAGCGATGAATTGGTAAACTCTGGGGCCAACGTCCTGACTTTC.

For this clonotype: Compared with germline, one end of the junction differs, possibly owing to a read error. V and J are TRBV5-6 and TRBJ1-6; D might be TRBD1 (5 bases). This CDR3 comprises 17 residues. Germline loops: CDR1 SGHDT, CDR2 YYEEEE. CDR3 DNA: TGTGCCACCAGCTTGGGCGGTGGCAGGGTCGGAAATTCACCCCTCCACTTT. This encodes CATSLGGGRVGNSPLHF.

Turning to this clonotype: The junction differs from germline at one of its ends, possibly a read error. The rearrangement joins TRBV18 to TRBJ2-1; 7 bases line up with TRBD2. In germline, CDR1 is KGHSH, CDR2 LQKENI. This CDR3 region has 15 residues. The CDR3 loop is CASSPQASGYNEQSF. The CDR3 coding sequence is TGTGCCAGCTCACCACAGGCTAGCGGTTACAATGAGCAGTCCTTC.

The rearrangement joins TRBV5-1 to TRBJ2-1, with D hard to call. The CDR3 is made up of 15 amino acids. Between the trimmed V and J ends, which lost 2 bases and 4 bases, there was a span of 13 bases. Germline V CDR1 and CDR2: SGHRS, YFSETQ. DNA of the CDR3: TGCGCCAGCAGCTTCAGGCTAGTGGATTACAATGAGCAGTTCTTC. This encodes CASSFRLVDYNEQFF. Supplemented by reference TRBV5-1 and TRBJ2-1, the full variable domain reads KAGVTQTPRYLIKTRGQQVTLSCSPISGHRSVSWYQQTPGQGLQFLFEYFSETQRNKGNFPGRFSGRQFSNSRSEMNVSTLELGDSALYLCASSFRLVDYNEQFFGPGTRLTVL.

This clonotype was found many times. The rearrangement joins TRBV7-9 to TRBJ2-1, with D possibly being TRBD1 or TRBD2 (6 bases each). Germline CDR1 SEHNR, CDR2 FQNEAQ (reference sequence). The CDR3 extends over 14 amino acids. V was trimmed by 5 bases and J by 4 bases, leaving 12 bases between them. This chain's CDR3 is CASSGKGGYNEQFF. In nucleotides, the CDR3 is TGTGCCAGCAGCGGGAAGGGGGGTTACAATGAGCAGTTCTTC.

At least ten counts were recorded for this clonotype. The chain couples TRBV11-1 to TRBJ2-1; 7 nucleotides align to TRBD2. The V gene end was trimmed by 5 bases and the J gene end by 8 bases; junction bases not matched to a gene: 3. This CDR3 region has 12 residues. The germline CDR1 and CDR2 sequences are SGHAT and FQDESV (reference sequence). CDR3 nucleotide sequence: TGTGCCAGCAGCCCCCGGGGGGATGAGCAGTTCTTC. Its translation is CASSPRGDEQFF. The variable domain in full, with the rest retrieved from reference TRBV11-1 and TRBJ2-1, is EAEVAQSPRYKITEKSQAVAFWCDPISGHATLYWYRQILGQGPELLVQFQDESVVDDSQLPKDRFSAERLKGVDSTLKIQPAELGDSAMYLCASSPRGDEQFFGPGTRLTVL.

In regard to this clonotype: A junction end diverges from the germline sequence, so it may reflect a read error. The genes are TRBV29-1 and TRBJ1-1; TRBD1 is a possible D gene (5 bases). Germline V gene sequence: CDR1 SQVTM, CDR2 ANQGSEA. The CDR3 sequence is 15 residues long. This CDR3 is CIVGPGWGIVAEAFF. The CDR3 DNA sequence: TGCATCGTTGGTCCAGGGTGGGGTATTGTCGCTGAAGCTTTCTTT.